The 23 T cell receptor beta chains below were found in one sample sequenced in a study of lymphopenia after photon versus proton radiotherapy. Only in-frame clones appear in the TCRdb table, and some are missing; sequencing was by immunoSEQ multiplex PCR. The sample contains some 55,000 clones, more than 75% of which appear only once. This material consisted of peripheral blood, taken from a patient treated with photon-based radiotherapy. Every receptor here comes from a man in his forties with gastric cancer.

The V gene is TRBV27, the J gene TRBJ1-1; D perhaps matches TRBD1 (5 bases). Trimming took off 0 bases at V and 2 bases at J, with 10 bases between the two ends. Germline assignment: CDR1 MNHEY and CDR2 SMNVEV (reference sequence). The CDR3 contains 15 residues. CDR3 nucleotides: TGTGCCAGCAGTTTATCATTCCAGGGTAACACTGAAGCTTTCTTT. It translates to CASSLSFQGNTEAFF.

The chain recombines TRBV7-2 with TRBJ1-1; no firm D call. In germline, CDR1 is SGHTA, CDR2 FQGNSA. Trimming took off 4 bases at V and 1 base at J, with 10 bases between the two ends. The CDR3 consists of 14 residues. CDR3 in DNA: TGTGCCAGCAGCTATCAGTTGGCGAACACTGAAGCTTTCTTT. Its translation: CASSYQLANTEAFF.

V is TRBV2 and J is TRBJ2-3; the D gene is possibly TRBD2 (5 bases). The ends were cut back, 7 bases at V and 1 base at J, with 12 bases in the middle. The CDR3 sequence is 14 residues long. CDR1 and CDR2 from the germline V gene are SNHLY and FYNNEI. The CDR3 sequence: CASTDSIGTDTQYF. CDR3 sequence (DNA): TGTGCCAGCACGGACTCAATAGGCACAGATACGCAGTATTTT. Drawing the rest from reference TRBV2 and TRBJ2-3, the complete variable domain is EPEVTQTPSHQVTQMGQEVILRCVPISNHLYFYWYRQILGQKVEFLVSFYNNEISEKSEIFDDQFSVERPDGSNFTLKIRSTKLEDSAMYFCASTDSIGTDTQYFGPGTRLTVL.

This chain connects TRBV5-1 to TRBJ1-5; D is ambiguous. Germline lookup yields CDR1 SGHRS and CDR2 YFSETQ. Trimming took off 1 base at V and 2 bases at J, with 7 bases between the two ends. The length of the CDR3 is 14 residues. CDR3 protein: CASSLNGGNQPQHF. The CDR3 DNA follows: TGCGCCAGCAGCTTGAATGGTGGCAATCAGCCCCAGCATTTT.

The rearrangement joins TRBV30 to TRBJ1-2; D may be TRBD1 (5 bases). The CDR3 covers 13 residues. Germline V lookup: CDR1 GTSNPN, CDR2 SVGIG (reference sequence). Trimming took off 8 bases at V and 4 bases at J, with 17 bases between the two ends. The DNA of the CDR3 is TGTGCCAGCCGCCGGGACGGGGTCTATGGCTACACCTTC. Amino acids: CASRRDGVYGYTF.

This clone was found a few times. CDR3 region: CASSWGHRQFF. CDR3 in DNA: TGTGCCAGCAGCTGGGGCCATCGGCAGTTCTTC. The chain has TRBV11-1 and TRBJ2-1, with D tentatively TRBD1 (5 bases). The CDR3 consists of 11 residues. Germline CDR1 SGHAT, CDR2 FQDESV (reference sequence). Trimming left V 4 bases short and J 12 bases short, with 10 bases between.

The rearrangement links TRBV5-4 to TRBJ1-2; 7 bases agree with TRBD1. The J segment lost 10 bases and the V segment lost 2 bases, leaving 2 bases of the junction unmatched. CDR3 length equals 11 residues. Germline V gene sequence: CDR1 SGHNT, CDR2 YYREEE (reference sequence). The CDR3, as DNA: TGTGCCAGCAGCTTAGGGACAGCCTACACCTTC. Amino acid sequence: CASSLGTAYTF.

V is TRBV7-6 and J is TRBJ1-1, with 7 positions matching TRBD1. The V segment lost 11 bases and the J segment 3 bases; nucleotides outside the gene matches: 3. The CDR3 sequence is 11 residues long. Germline-derived CDR1 and CDR2 are SGHVS and FNYEAQ. The CDR3 sequence: CAAGGDTEAFF. CDR3 sequence (DNA): TGTGCCGCAGGGGGGGACACTGAAGCTTTCTTT.

V usage is TRBV30 and J usage is TRBJ1-3; 7 nucleotides align to TRBD1. V lost 2 bases and J lost 3; bases outside the gene matches: 7. Germline CDR1 is GTSNPN and CDR2 is SVGIG (reference sequence). The CDR3 runs 15 residues. The CDR3 sequence is CAWSKDRASGNTIYF. CDR3 DNA: TGTGCCTGGAGTAAAGACAGGGCAAGTGGAAACACCATATATTTT.

The CDR3 sequence: CAWSVGPPHRAAEKLFF. The CDR3 region has the DNA TGTGCCTGGAGTGTAGGCCCCCCACACAGGGCGGCTGAAAAACTGTTTTTT. This chain joins TRBV30 and TRBJ1-4, with a possible D match to TRBD1 (6 bases). The V gene lost 0 bases and the J gene lost 7 bases, with 21 bases spanning the gap. The CDR3 is 17 amino acids. The germline gives CDR1 GTSNPN, CDR2 SVGIG (reference sequence). The full variable domain, its missing parts supplied by reference TRBV30 and TRBJ1-4, is SQTIHQWPATLVQPVGSPLSLECTVEGTSNPNLYWYRQAAGRGLQLLFYSVGIGQISSEVPQNLSASRPQDRQFILSSKKLLLSDSGFYLCAWSVGPPHRAAEKLFFGSGTQLSVL.

This clone was observed a few times. V is TRBV30 and J is TRBJ1-3, with D perhaps matching TRBD1 (5 bases). This CDR3 contains 14 residues. Germline lookup yields CDR1 GTSNPN and CDR2 SVGIG (reference sequence). Trimming left V 4 bases short and J 5 bases short, with 15 bases between. In DNA, the CDR3 is TGTGCCTGGATCAGGGTGGGGGTCAGAAACACCATATATTTT. Protein sequence: CAWIRVGVRNTIYF.

CDR3 region: CAISGDSLNTGELFF. The CDR3 DNA reads TGTGCCATCAGTGGGGACAGCCTAAACACCGGGGAGCTGTTTTTT. The V and J genes are TRBV10-3 and TRBJ2-2; TRBD1 agrees at 7 bases. Losses at the gene ends were 4 bases for V and 2 bases for J; bases not matched to a gene: 4. CDR3 length: 15 residues. Germline V gene lookup returns CDR1 ENHRY and CDR2 SYGVKD.

This chain joins TRBV7-3 and TRBJ2-5, with 10 nucleotides matching TRBD2. V gave up 2 bases and J gave up 3 bases; unmatched junction bases: 9. Germline values: CDR1 SGHTA, CDR2 FQGTGA. This CDR3 spans 17 amino acids. The CDR3 DNA follows: TGTGCCAGCAGCTTAGGCCCATTAGCGGGGGGTGAAGAGACCCAGTACTTC. Translated: CASSLGPLAGGEETQYF.

The chain uses TRBV7-6 and TRBJ1-6; the D gene is possibly TRBD1 (5 bases). V was clipped by 1 base and J by 9 bases, with 7 bases between them. Germline CDR1 reads SGHVS; CDR2 reads FNYEAQ. This CDR3 is built from 13 residues. The DNA of the CDR3 is TGTGCCAGCAGCTTAGGGGGGGGTTCACCCCTCCACTTT. It translates to CASSLGGGSPLHF.

The chain has TRBV29-1 and TRBJ2-7; D might be TRBD2 (7 bases). Germline loops: CDR1 SQVTM, CDR2 ANQGSEA. V was trimmed by 4 bases and J by 10 bases, leaving 20 bases between them. The CDR3 contains 13 residues. Here the CDR3 reads CSVGSQGRAPQYF. For the CDR3, the DNA is TGCAGCGTTGGGAGCCAGGGGAGGGCACCTCAGTACTTC.

The rearrangement links TRBV4-3 to TRBJ1-4, with D possibly matching TRBD1 (5 bases). The CDR3 contains 17 residues. V was pared by 0 bases and J by 5 bases, with 16 bases between. CDR1 is LGHNA, CDR2 YSLEER, per germline. In DNA form, the CDR3 reads TGCGCCAGCAGCCAAGATGTCGTGGGGCGATCCAATGAAAAACTGTTTTTT. The encoded protein is CASSQDVVGRSNEKLFF.

As concerns this clone: At one end the junction does not follow the germline gene, possibly because of a read error. The CDR3 loop reads CASSESRMSF. CDR3 DNA sequence: TGTGCCAGCAGTGAATCTCGGATGAGCTTC. The V call is TRBV6-1, the J call TRBJ1-2; D unclear. This CDR3 spans 10 amino acids. CDR1 is MNHNS and CDR2 is SASEGT in the germline V gene.

The rearrangement joins TRBV19 to TRBJ1-1; TRBD1 agrees at 8 bases. CDR3 length: 14 residues. V was pared by 3 bases and J by 5 bases, with 5 bases of the junction left unmatched. The germline CDR1 and CDR2 sequences are LNHDA and SQIVND (reference sequence). CDR3 in DNA: TGTGCCAGTAGTATCGCAGGGGGCGTTACTGAAGCTTTCTTT. Protein: CASSIAGGVTEAFF.

V and J are TRBV14 and TRBJ2-5, with 14 bases that match TRBD2. CDR1 and CDR2 (germline): SGHDN, FVKESK. The CDR3 is 16 amino acids. Trimming took 4 bases from V and 4 from J; bases not matched to a gene: 5. CDR3 region: CASSLRLAGGRETQYF. DNA of the CDR3: TGTGCCAGCAGCCTCCGACTAGCGGGGGGGCGAGAGACCCAGTACTTC. Full variable domain (missing parts from reference TRBV14 and TRBJ2-5): EAGVTQFPSHSVIEKGQTVTLRCDPISGHDNLYWYRRVMGKEIKFLLHFVKESKQDESGMPNNRFLAERTGGTYSTLKVQPAELEDSGVYFCASSLRLAGGRETQYFGPGTRLLVL.

CDR3 sequence: CASSSGVVASPLHF. CDR3 in DNA: TGTGCCAGCAGCTCTGGGGTCGTGGCCTCACCCCTCCACTTT. The chain uses TRBV7-2 and TRBJ1-6; D gene ambiguous. Per the germline V gene, CDR1 is SGHTA and CDR2 is FQGNSA. This CDR3 is 14 amino acids long. Trimming removed 4 bases from V and 10 bases from J, with 14 bases in between.

V usage is TRBV19 and J usage is TRBJ1-2; D is undetermined. The CDR3 has 12 residues. V shed 4 bases and J shed 8 bases, with 11 bases lying between them. Looked up from germline, CDR1 is LNHDA and CDR2 is SQIVND (reference sequence). The CDR3 loop is CASSKAVGGYTF. CDR3 coding DNA: TGTGCCAGTAGTAAGGCAGTCGGAGGCTACACCTTC.

The chain links TRBV11-1 to TRBJ2-1, with D unclear. The CDR3 runs to 9 residues. The germline V and J ends were trimmed by 5 bases and 15 bases, with 8 bases remaining between them. Germline CDR1 reads SGHAT; CDR2 reads FQDESV (reference sequence). The CDR3 nucleotides are TGTGCCAGCAGCCCCCCGCTGTTCTTC. It specifies CASSPPLFF.

CDR3 in DNA: TGTGCCTGCGGACAGGGTTTGTTGTACACTGAAGCTTTCTTT. Residues: CACGQGLLYTEAFF. This chain links TRBV6-1 with TRBJ1-1, with 8 nucleotides matching TRBD1. The CDR3 is 14 amino acids. Germline CDR1 MNHNS, CDR2 SASEGT. The trim removed 11 bases at V and 3 bases at J, leaving 11 bases unmatched.